This TCR beta chain was sequenced in a study of response to subunit inactivated influenza vaccine. TCRdb ran MiXCR on the RT-PCR reads and lists one entry per CDR3 protein. The sample has around 650,000 distinct CDR3 sequences; about 15% are singletons. Only a few counts were recorded for this clonotype. Germline-derived CDR1 and CDR2 are MDHEN and SYDVKM. V lost 6 bases to trimming and J lost 8 bases, with 20 bases between them. The CDR3 spans 15 residues. The V and J genes are TRBV28 and TRBJ1-5, with a possible D match to TRBD1 (6 bases). Here the sequenced sample was PBMCs from blood, taken 11 to 12 days after vaccination. This TCR was sampled from a man in his fifties or sixties who received an inactivated influenza vaccine. In DNA form, the CDR3 reads TGTGCCAGCAGCCTAGGACTAGGGGGAGGAAAGCCCCAGCATTTT. This encodes CASSLGLGGGKPQHF.